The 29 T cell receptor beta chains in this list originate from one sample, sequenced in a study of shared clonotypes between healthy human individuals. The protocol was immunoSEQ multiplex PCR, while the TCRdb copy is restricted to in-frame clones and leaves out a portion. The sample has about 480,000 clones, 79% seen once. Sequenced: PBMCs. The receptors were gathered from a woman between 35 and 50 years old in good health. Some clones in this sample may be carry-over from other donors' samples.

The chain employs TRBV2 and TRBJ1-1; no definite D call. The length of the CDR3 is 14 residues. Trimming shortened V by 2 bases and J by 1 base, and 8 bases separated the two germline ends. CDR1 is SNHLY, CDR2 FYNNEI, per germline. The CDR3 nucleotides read TGTGCCAGCAGTGAATTGTTAGGGAACACTGAAGCTTTCTTT. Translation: CASSELLGNTEAFF.

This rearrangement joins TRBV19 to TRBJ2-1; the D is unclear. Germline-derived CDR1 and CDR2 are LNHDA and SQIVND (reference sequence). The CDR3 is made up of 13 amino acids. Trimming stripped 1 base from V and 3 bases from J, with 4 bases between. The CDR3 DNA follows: TGTGCCAGTAGTATAGCCTACTACAATGAGCAGTTCTTC. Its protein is CASSIAYYNEQFF.

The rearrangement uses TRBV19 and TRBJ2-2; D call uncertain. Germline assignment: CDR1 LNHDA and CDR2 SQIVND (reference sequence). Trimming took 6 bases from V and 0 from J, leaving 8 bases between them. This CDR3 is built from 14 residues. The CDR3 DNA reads TGTGCCAGTAGCGGGCAAACGAACACCGGGGAGCTGTTTTTT. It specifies CASSGQTNTGELFF.

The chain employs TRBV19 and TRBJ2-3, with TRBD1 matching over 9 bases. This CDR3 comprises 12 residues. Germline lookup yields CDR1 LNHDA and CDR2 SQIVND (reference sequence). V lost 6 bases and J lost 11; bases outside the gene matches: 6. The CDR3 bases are TGTGCCAGTAGGATGACAGGGGGAAGGCAGTATTTT. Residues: CASRMTGGRQYF.

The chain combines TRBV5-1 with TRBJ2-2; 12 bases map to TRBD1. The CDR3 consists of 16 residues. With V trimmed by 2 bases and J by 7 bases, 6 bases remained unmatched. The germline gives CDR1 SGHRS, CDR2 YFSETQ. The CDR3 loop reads CASSFLGQGAGGELFF. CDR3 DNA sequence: TGCGCCAGCAGCTTCCTGGGACAGGGGGCAGGCGGGGAGCTGTTTTTT.

The CDR3 reads CASSGVETQYF. The CDR3 DNA is TGTGCCAGCAGTGGAGTAGAGACCCAGTACTTC. The chain couples TRBV6-1 to TRBJ2-5; D unresolved. Trimming cost V 4 bases and J 4 bases, with 4 bases left between them. The CDR3 totals 11 residues. Germline CDR1 MNHNS, CDR2 SASEGT.

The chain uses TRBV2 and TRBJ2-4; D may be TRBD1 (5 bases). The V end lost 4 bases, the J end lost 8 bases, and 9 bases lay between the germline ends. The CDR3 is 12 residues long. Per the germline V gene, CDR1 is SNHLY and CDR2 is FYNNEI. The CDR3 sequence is CASSGQGDIQYF. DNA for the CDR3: TGTGCCAGCAGTGGGCAGGGTGACATTCAGTACTTC. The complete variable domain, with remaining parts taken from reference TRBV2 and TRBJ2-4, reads EPEVTQTPSHQVTQMGQEVILRCVPISNHLYFYWYRQILGQKVEFLVSFYNNEISEKSEIFDDQFSVERPDGSNFTLKIRSTKLEDSAMYFCASSGQGDIQYFGAGTRLSVL.

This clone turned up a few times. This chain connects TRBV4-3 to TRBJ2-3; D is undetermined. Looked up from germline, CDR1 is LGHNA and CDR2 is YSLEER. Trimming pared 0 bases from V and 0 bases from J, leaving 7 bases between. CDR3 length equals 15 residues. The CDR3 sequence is CASSQEWASTDTQYF. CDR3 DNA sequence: TGCGCCAGCAGCCAAGAGTGGGCTAGCACAGATACGCAGTATTTT.

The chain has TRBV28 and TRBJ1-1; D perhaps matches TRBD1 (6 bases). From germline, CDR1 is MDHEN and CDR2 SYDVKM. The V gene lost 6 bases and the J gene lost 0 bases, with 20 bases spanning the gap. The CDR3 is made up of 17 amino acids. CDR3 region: CASSEPWGGDMNTEAFF. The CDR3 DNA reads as TGTGCCAGCAGCGAACCATGGGGGGGGGACATGAACACTGAAGCTTTCTTT.

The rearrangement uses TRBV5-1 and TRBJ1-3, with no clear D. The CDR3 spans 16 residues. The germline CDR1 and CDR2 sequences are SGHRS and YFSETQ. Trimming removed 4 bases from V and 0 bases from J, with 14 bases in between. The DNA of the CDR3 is TGCGCCAGCAGCCAATCGGAGACACTCTCTGGAAACACCATATATTTT. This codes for CASSQSETLSGNTIYF.

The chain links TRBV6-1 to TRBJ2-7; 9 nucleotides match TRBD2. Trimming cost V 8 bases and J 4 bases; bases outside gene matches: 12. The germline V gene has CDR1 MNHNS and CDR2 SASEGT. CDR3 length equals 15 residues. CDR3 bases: TGTGCCAGCGGCGAGGGTAGCGGGAGTATGTACGAGCAGTACTTC. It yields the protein CASGEGSGSMYEQYF.

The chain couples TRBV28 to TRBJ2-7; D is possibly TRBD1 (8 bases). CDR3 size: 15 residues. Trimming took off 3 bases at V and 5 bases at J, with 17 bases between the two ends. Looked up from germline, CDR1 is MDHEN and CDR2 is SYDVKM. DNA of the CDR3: TGTGCCAGCAGTTTGTTCACAGGGGGGGAAGACGAGCAGTACTTC. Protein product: CASSLFTGGEDEQYF.

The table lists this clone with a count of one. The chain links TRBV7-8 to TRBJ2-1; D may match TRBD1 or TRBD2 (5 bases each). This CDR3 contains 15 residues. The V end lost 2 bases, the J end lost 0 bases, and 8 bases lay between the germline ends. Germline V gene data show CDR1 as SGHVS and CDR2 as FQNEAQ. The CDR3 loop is CASSLSGSSYNEQFF. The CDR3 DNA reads TGTGCCAGCAGCTTATCAGGGAGCTCCTACAATGAGCAGTTCTTC.

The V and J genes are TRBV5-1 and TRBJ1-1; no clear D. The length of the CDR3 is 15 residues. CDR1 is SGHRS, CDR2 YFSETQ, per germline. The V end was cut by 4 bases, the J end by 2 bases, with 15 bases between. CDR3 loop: CASSRDPNSNTEAFF. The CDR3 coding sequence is TGCGCCAGCAGCAGAGATCCAAACAGCAACACTGAAGCTTTCTTT.

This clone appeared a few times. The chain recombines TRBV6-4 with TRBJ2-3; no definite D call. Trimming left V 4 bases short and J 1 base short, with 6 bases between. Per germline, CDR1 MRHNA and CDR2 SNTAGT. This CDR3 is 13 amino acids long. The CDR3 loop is CASSVSGTDTQYF. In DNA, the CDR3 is TGTGCCAGCAGTGTTTCGGGCACAGATACGCAGTATTTT.

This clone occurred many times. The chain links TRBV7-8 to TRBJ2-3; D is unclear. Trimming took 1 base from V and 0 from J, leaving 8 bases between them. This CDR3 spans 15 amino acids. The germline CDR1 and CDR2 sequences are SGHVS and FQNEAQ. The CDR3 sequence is CASSLVLGSTDTQYF. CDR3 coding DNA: TGTGCCAGCAGCTTAGTATTAGGGAGCACAGATACGCAGTATTTT.

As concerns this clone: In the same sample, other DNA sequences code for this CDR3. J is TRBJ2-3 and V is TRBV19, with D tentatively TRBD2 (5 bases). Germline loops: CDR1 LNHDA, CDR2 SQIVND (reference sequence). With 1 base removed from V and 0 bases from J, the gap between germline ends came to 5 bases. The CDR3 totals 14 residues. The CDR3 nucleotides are TGTGCCAGTAGTATAGGAGGGAGCACAGATACGCAGTATTTT. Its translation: CASSIGGSTDTQYF.

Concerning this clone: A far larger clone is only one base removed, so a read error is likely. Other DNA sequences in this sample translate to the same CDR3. The CDR3 reads CASSPGQMNYGYTF. The CDR3 DNA reads TGCGCCAGCAGCCCCGGACAGATGAACTATGGTTACACCTTC. The genes are TRBV4-1 and TRBJ1-2; a possible D gene is TRBD1 (6 bases). Germline CDR1 is MGHRA and CDR2 is YSYEKL. The length of the CDR3 is 14 residues.

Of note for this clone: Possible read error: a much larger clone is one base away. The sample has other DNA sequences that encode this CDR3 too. This chain's CDR3 is CASSPDRNYGYTF. The DNA of the CDR3 is TGTGCCAGCAGCCCGGACAGAAACTATGGCTACACCTTC. The V gene is TRBV5-4, the J gene TRBJ1-2; D may be TRBD1 (6 bases). The CDR3 runs to 13 residues. Deletions cut 4 bases from V and 2 bases from J, with 9 bases between. Germline CDR1 reads SGHNT; CDR2 reads YYREEE (reference sequence).

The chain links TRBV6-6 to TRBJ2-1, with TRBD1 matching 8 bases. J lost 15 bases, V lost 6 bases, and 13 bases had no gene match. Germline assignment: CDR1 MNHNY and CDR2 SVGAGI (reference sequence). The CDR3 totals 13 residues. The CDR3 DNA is TGTGCCAGCAGCCGGGACAGGTCAAGTTTAATGTTCTTC. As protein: CASSRDRSSLMFF.

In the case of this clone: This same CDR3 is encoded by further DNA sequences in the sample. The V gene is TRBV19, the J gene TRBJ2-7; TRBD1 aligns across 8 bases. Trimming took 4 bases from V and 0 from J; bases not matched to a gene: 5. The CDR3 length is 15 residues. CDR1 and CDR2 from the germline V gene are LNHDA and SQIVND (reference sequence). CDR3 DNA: TGTGCCAGTAGTACTCCCGGACAGGGCTCCTACGAGCAGTACTTC. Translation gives CASSTPGQGSYEQYF.

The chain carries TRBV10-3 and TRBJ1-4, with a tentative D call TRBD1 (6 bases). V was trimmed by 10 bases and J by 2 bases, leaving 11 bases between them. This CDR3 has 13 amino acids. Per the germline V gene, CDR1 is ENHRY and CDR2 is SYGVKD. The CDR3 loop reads CATLGQTNEKLFF. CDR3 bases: TGTGCCACCCTCGGACAGACTAATGAAAAACTGTTTTTT.

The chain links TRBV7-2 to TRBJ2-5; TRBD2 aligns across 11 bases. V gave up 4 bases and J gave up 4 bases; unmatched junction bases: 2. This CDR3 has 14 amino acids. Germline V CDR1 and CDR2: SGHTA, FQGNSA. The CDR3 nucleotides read TGTGCCAGCAGCTCGACTAGCGGGACAGAGACCCAGTACTTC. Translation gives CASSSTSGTETQYF.

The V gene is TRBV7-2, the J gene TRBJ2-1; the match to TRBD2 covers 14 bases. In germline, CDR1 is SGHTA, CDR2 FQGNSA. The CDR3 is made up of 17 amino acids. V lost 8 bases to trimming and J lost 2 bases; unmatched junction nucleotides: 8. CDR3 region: CASRLAGGGEPYNEQFF. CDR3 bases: TGTGCCAGCCGACTAGCGGGAGGGGGGGAGCCCTACAATGAGCAGTTCTTC.

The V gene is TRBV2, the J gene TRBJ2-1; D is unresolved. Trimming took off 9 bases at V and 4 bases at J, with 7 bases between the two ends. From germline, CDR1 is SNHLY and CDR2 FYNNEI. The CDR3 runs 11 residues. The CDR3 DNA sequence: TGTGCCAGAAGGGCTTACAATGAGCAGTTCTTC. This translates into CARRAYNEQFF.

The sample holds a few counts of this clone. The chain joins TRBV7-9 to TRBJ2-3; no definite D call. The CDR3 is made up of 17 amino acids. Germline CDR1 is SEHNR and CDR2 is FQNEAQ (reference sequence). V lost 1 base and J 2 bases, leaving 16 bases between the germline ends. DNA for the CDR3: TGTGCCAGCAGCTTAGGGATCTCGTCCCCTCCCACAGATACGCAGTATTTT. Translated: CASSLGISSPPTDTQYF.

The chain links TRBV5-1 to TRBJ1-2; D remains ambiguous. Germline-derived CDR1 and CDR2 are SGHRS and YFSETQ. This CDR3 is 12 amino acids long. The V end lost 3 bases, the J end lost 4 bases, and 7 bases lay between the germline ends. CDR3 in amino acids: CASSSEAYGYTF. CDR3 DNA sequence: TGCGCCAGCAGCTCGGAGGCCTATGGCTACACCTTC.

This chain's CDR3 is CASSLSSEQYF. CDR3 coding DNA: TGTGCCAGCAGCTTATCTTCTGAGCAGTACTTC. The rearrangement joins TRBV13 to TRBJ2-7; D gene ambiguous. Germline V gene data show CDR1 as PRHDT and CDR2 as FYEKMQ (reference sequence). CDR3 length: 11 residues. V was pared by 2 bases and J by 7 bases, with 6 bases between.

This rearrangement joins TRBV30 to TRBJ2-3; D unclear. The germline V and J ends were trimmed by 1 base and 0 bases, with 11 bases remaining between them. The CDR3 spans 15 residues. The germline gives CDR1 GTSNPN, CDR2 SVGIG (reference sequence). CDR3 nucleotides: TGTGCCTGGAGTGATGGGCACGCTAGCACAGATACGCAGTATTTT. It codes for CAWSDGHASTDTQYF.